Following are 2 T cell receptor beta chains from one sample sequenced in a study of blood T cell repertoires in COVID-19 (dated by TCRdb to between 2020 and 2021). Library construction relied on the immunoSEQ multiplex PCR assay. Drawn from immuneACCESS, this table holds only the in-frame rearrangements with V and J called that TCRdb kept. Clones are partly lost; checked studies trace under half to an unresolved V gene and leave the rest unexplained. The sample table contains 250,000 to 300,000 clones; only one count was recorded for approximately 83% of them. The leading ten clones occupy approximately 3.6% of the sample. The material sequenced was PBMCs or T cells enriched from blood (not recorded which). The receptors were gathered from a man in his fifties who had recovered from COVID-19.

The chain employs TRBV18 and TRBJ1-1, with a possible D match to TRBD1 (6 bases). V was trimmed by 5 bases and J by 5 bases, leaving 15 bases between them. The CDR3 loop spans 14 amino acids. Germline loops: CDR1 KGHSH, CDR2 LQKENI. CDR3 in amino acids: CASSSTTGKTEAFF. The CDR3 DNA follows: TGTGCCAGCTCATCCACGACAGGCAAGACTGAAGCTTTCTTT.

The V and J genes are TRBV19 and TRBJ2-7, with TRBD2 matching 9 bases. Per germline, CDR1 LNHDA and CDR2 SQIVND (reference sequence). V shed 4 bases and J 6 bases; nucleotides not matched to a gene: 7. The CDR3 runs 14 residues. The CDR3 nucleotides read TGTGCCAGTAGTACCGGGACTAGCCGGACCGAGCAGTACTTC. Its protein is CASSTGTSRTEQYF.